The 23 T cell receptor beta chains given below trace back to one sample, sequenced in a study of blood T cell repertoires in COVID-19. Measured with immunoSEQ multiplex PCR; TCRdb has only the in-frame clones, and not every one. This sample yields around 140,000 clones, of which approximately 90% are seen a single time; roughly 28% belongs to the top ten. What was sequenced was peripheral blood. Every receptor here comes from a human donor in a cohort sampled during active COVID-19.

This chain uses TRBV5-6 with TRBJ2-7; D might be TRBD1 (5 bases). Per the germline V gene, CDR1 is SGHDT and CDR2 is YYEEEE. The CDR3 sequence is 16 residues long. V shed 1 base and J shed 3 bases, with 17 bases lying between them. DNA for the CDR3: TGTGCCAGCAGCTTGCCAGAGACCAGGGCGTTCTACGAGCAGTACTTC. Protein: CASSLPETRAFYEQYF.

The rearrangement uses TRBV2 and TRBJ2-5, with TRBD2 matching over 8 bases. The germline V gene encodes CDR1 SNHLY and CDR2 FYNNEI. The CDR3 loop spans 15 amino acids. With 1 base clipped from V and 4 bases from J, the junction kept 5 bases outside the gene matches. This CDR3 is CASSEGTSQGETQYF. The CDR3 region has the DNA TGTGCCAGCAGTGAAGGGACTAGCCAGGGAGAGACCCAGTACTTC. The full variable domain, in which reference TRBV2 and TRBJ2-5 provide the parts outside the CDR3, is EPEVTQTPSHQVTQMGQEVILRCVPISNHLYFYWYRQILGQKVEFLVSFYNNEISEKSEIFDDQFSVERPDGSNFTLKIRSTKLEDSAMYFCASSEGTSQGETQYFGPGTRLLVL.

This CDR3 reads CAWEGTGYEQYF. CDR3 nucleotide sequence: TGTGCCTGGGAGGGGACAGGCTACGAGCAGTACTTC. The rearrangement links TRBV30 to TRBJ2-7, with 8 bases identical to TRBD1. The CDR3 is made up of 12 amino acids. Germline V gene data show CDR1 as GTSNPN and CDR2 as SVGIG (reference sequence). Unmatched junction bases numbered 3, after V lost 5 bases and J lost 3 bases.

The chain links TRBV7-2 to TRBJ2-2; 9 positions match TRBD2. V shed 1 base, J shed 4 bases, and the junction held 7 bases outside the gene matches. Germline V gene lookup returns CDR1 SGHTA and CDR2 FQGNSA. The CDR3 runs 17 residues. CDR3: CASSLGGGGAPTGELFF. The CDR3 bases are TGTGCCAGCAGCTTAGGGGGCGGGGGGGCCCCCACCGGGGAGCTGTTTTTT. The complete variable domain, with remaining parts taken from reference TRBV7-2 and TRBJ2-2, reads GAGVSQSPSNKVTEKGKDVELRCDPISGHTALYWYRQSLGQGLEFLIYFQGNSAPDKSGLPSDRFSAERTGGSVSTLTIQRTQQEDSAVYLCASSLGGGGAPTGELFFGEGSRLTVL.

The J gene is TRBJ2-7, the V gene TRBV7-3, with 8 bases that match TRBD1. The CDR3 loop spans 15 amino acids. CDR1 is SGHTA, CDR2 FQGTGA, per germline. V lost 1 base and J lost 0; bases outside the gene matches: 2. The CDR3 spells CASSLIGTGSYEQYF. The DNA of the CDR3 is TGTGCCAGCAGCTTAATCGGGACAGGCTCCTACGAGCAGTACTTC.

The chain is built from TRBV28 and TRBJ1-1, with D possibly matching TRBD1 (6 bases). Trimming cost V 5 bases and J 3 bases, with 16 bases left between them. This CDR3 region has 15 residues. Germline CDR1 is MDHEN and CDR2 is SYDVKM. CDR3 protein: CASSPPQGLYTEAFF. The CDR3 nucleotides are TGTGCCAGCAGTCCCCCACAGGGTTTGTACACTGAAGCTTTCTTT. Based on the CDR3 plus reference TRBV28 and TRBJ1-1, the full variable domain is DVKVTQSSRYLVKRTGEKVFLECVQDMDHENMFWYRQDPGLGLRLIYFSYDVKMKEKGDIPEGYSVSREKKERFSLILESASTNQTSMYLCASSPPQGLYTEAFFGQGTRLTVV.

The chain combines TRBV11-2 with TRBJ2-3; 9 positions agree with TRBD1. Unmatched junction bases numbered 14, after V lost 5 bases and J lost 5 bases. This CDR3 is built from 17 residues. The germline CDR1 and CDR2 sequences are SGHAT and FQNNGV. The CDR3 spells CASSPWVGQGRRDTQYF. In DNA form, the CDR3 reads TGTGCCAGCAGCCCCTGGGTCGGACAGGGGAGAAGAGATACGCAGTATTTT.

This sequence joins TRBV30 and TRBJ2-5; D possibly corresponds to TRBD2 (6 bases). CDR1 GTSNPN and CDR2 SVGIG come from the germline V gene (reference sequence). The germline V and J ends were trimmed by 3 bases and 4 bases, with 12 bases remaining between them. CDR3 size: 13 residues. CDR3 nucleotide sequence: TGTGCCTGGAGGCGGCGGGGCGGAGAGACCCAGTACTTC. It codes for CAWRRRGGETQYF.

The chain has TRBV7-8 and TRBJ2-7; the D gene is possibly TRBD1 (6 bases). Trimming took 2 bases from V and 7 from J, leaving 9 bases between them. This CDR3 region has 12 residues. Germline lookup yields CDR1 SGHVS and CDR2 FQNEAQ. The CDR3 sequence is CASSLQGLEQYF. The DNA for the CDR3 is TGTGCCAGCAGCTTACAGGGGCTGGAGCAGTACTTC.

The chain couples TRBV5-6 to TRBJ1-6, with TRBD1 matching over 7 bases. Germline-derived CDR1 and CDR2 are SGHDT and YYEEEE. The J segment lost 7 bases and the V segment lost 4 bases, leaving 8 bases of the junction unmatched. The CDR3 is made up of 15 amino acids. CDR3 amino acids: CASSPQTGRNSPLHF. CDR3 nucleotides: TGTGCCAGCAGCCCCCAGACAGGGCGCAATTCACCCCTCCACTTT.

V usage is TRBV10-3 and J usage is TRBJ1-4; TRBD1 might be the D (5 bases). Germline CDR1 ENHRY, CDR2 SYGVKD. V was shortened by 3 bases and J by 3 bases, with 14 bases between the two germline ends. The CDR3 runs 16 residues. Written as DNA, the CDR3 is TGTGCCATCAGTGAAGACAGTTCTAGCGCTAATGAAAAACTGTTTTTT. Protein: CAISEDSSSANEKLFF.

The chain employs TRBV6-9 and TRBJ2-2; 7 nucleotides match TRBD1. J lost 7 bases, V lost 9 bases, and 8 bases had no gene match. The germline gives CDR1 MNHGY, CDR2 SVAAGI. The CDR3 extends over 13 amino acids. CDR3 DNA: TGTGCCAGTGCAGTTGGGACAGACGGGGAGCTGTTTTTT. Its protein product is CASAVGTDGELFF.

J is TRBJ1-1 and V is TRBV6-5, with 11 nucleotides matching TRBD1. Germline lookup yields CDR1 MNHEY and CDR2 SVGAGI. The CDR3 is made up of 15 amino acids. J was trimmed by 5 bases and V by 6 bases; bases with no gene match: 8. CDR3 DNA: TGTGCCAGCAGCCCCCGGACAGGGGGCCGAACTGAAGCTTTCTTT. Its translation is CASSPRTGGRTEAFF.

The CDR3, as DNA: TGTGCCAGCAGCCAGGGACAGGAAAATCAGCCCCAGCATTTT. This translates into CASSQGQENQPQHF. The chain employs TRBV3-1 (or the pseudogene TRBV3-2) and TRBJ1-5; 8 bases line up with TRBD1. From germline, CDR1 is LGHDT and CDR2 YNNKEL (reference sequence). CDR3 length equals 14 residues. V shed 3 bases and J 4 bases; nucleotides not matched to a gene: 2.

This chain links TRBV18 with TRBJ1-2; 10 bases align to TRBD1. The junction had 5 bases not matched to a gene; V was cut back by 3 bases and J by 1 base. This CDR3 contains 16 residues. Germline-derived CDR1 and CDR2 are KGHSH and LQKENI. CDR3 sequence: CASSPRDRGVNYGYTF. The CDR3 DNA reads TGTGCCAGCTCACCCCGGGACAGGGGCGTTAACTATGGCTACACCTTC. The full variable domain, completed using reference TRBV18 and TRBJ1-2, is NAGVMQNPRHLVRRRGQEARLRCSPMKGHSHVYWYRQLPEEGLKFMVYLQKENIIDESGMPKERFSAEFPKEGPSILRIQQVVRGDSAAYFCASSPRDRGVNYGYTFGSGTRLTVV.

The genes are TRBV6-5 and TRBJ2-3; a possible D gene is TRBD2 (6 bases). The CDR3 contains 15 residues. Germline V gene sequence: CDR1 MNHEY, CDR2 SVGAGI. V was cut by 1 base and J by 2 bases, with 10 bases left in between. In DNA form, the CDR3 reads TGTGCCAGCAGTTACTTCCGGGGGACCACAGATACGCAGTATTTT. Its translation: CASSYFRGTTDTQYF.

This clone was counted a few times. The gene calls are TRBV6-6 and TRBJ1-1; D remains unclear. V dropped 0 bases and J dropped 1 base, with 6 bases sitting between them. The germline V gene encodes CDR1 MNHNY and CDR2 SVGAGI (reference sequence). This CDR3 region has 14 residues. The CDR3 region is CASSYSSKNTEAFF. In DNA form, the CDR3 reads TGTGCCAGCAGTTACTCGAGCAAGAACACTGAAGCTTTCTTT.

This rearrangement joins TRBV2 to TRBJ2-2; TRBD2 matches at 11 bases. Trimming cost V 1 base and J 4 bases; bases outside gene matches: 8. The CDR3 runs 18 residues. Germline assignment: CDR1 SNHLY and CDR2 FYNNEI. CDR3 DNA sequence: TGTGCCAGCAGTGAAGATCAGACTAGCGGGGTAGTCACCGGGGAGCTGTTTTTT. Amino acid sequence: CASSEDQTSGVVTGELFF.

V gene TRBV19 combines with J gene TRBJ1-1, with a possible D match to TRBD1 (5 bases). The CDR3 runs to 12 residues. Trimming stripped 6 bases from V and 4 bases from J, with 9 bases between. The V gene's germline CDR1 is LNHDA and CDR2 SQIVND (reference sequence). The CDR3 nucleotides read TGTGCCAGTAGGGCGGGGGTCACTGAAGCTTTCTTT. Translated: CASRAGVTEAFF.

V usage is TRBV7-8 and J usage is TRBJ1-2; D not certain. Germline CDR1 reads SGHVS; CDR2 reads FQNEAQ. CDR3 size: 14 residues. Trimming removed 5 bases from V and 0 bases from J, with 10 bases in between. CDR3 nucleotides: TGTGCCAGCAGCCCCGGCGGCACTAACTATGGCTACACCTTC. Its protein is CASSPGGTNYGYTF.

This clone was seen once. The genes are TRBV15 and TRBJ2-5; 8 bases fit TRBD1. Unmatched junction bases numbered 7, after V lost 3 bases and J lost 1 base. The CDR3 spans 16 residues. The germline gives CDR1 LNHNV, CDR2 YYDKDF (reference sequence). CDR3 sequence reads: CATSRAGTGIQETQYF. CDR3 nucleotide sequence: TGTGCCACCAGCAGGGCCGGGACAGGAATCCAAGAGACCCAGTACTTC.

The J gene is TRBJ1-1, the V gene TRBV13; TRBD1 might be the D (6 bases). V was trimmed by 5 bases and J by 4 bases, leaving 17 bases between them. Germline V CDR1 and CDR2: PRHDT, FYEKMQ (reference sequence). CDR3 size: 15 residues. CDR3 DNA sequence: TGTGCCAGCAGCACCGAGGGGGGGAGGGTCACTGAAGCTTTCTTT. Translated: CASSTEGGRVTEAFF.

This chain uses TRBV11-2 with TRBJ2-7; 8 bases fit TRBD2. Germline-derived CDR1 and CDR2 are SGHAT and FQNNGV. V shed 4 bases and J 11 bases; nucleotides not matched to a gene: 13. The CDR3 sequence is 14 residues long. The CDR3: CASSSPPGGGGKYF. The CDR3 DNA is TGTGCCAGCAGCTCCCCCCCGGGGGGGGGCGGGAAGTACTTC.